The present entry profiles one TCR beta chain with its context. This clonotype was recorded at least ten times. What this receptor recognizes is not known. No quality values exist for individual bases; no much larger clone is one base distant. The data originate from a study of neurological immune-mediated disorders (dated by TCRdb to about 2019). Study-wide context: Using UMI-based sequencing, the study compared peripheral blood TCR-beta repertoires from patients with HTLV-I-associated myelopathy (HAM/TSP), patients with multiple sclerosis, and healthy controls. The cohort was made up of approximately 65 subjects, consisting of roughly 15 HAM/TSP patients, some 34 multiple sclerosis patients and around 20 healthy controls. Alongside PBMC samples, the set of around 99 TCR-beta libraries contained longitudinal samples, technical triplicates, and paired CD4+ and CD8+ T-cell subsets that had been sorted. Overall study results and their limits: No identical CDR3 amino acid sequences were found to be shared among expanded clones across subjects, suggesting that TCR-beta repertoires were private in all groups. TCR clonal expansion was greatest in HAM/TSP patients and smallest in MS patients, who ranked below even healthy controls.

Unsorted PBMC libraries were generated from 2 million PBMCs stored in RNAlater at -80 °C until RNA extraction. PBMCs were separated from peripheral blood using Ficoll-Hypaque density gradient centrifugation and then cryopreserved in liquid nitrogen. The germline V gene yields MDHEN for CDR1 and SYDVKM for CDR2. Counted from cysteine to phenylalanine, this CDR3 has 15 amino acids. Only the CDR3 DNA is retained, 45 bases long and in frame from the first base. Trimming costs V 4 bases and J 2 bases, and their ends lie 14 bases apart. cDNA was synthesized by template-switch 5'RACE using a primer carrying a 10-nucleotide random unique molecular identifier by which each TCR transcript was tagged. Every sequencing run covered 15-18 subjects and yielded more than 160 million TCR-beta sequences. The RNeasy kit was used for extraction of total RNA. The KAPA Real-time Library Amplification kit was used to amplify TCR-beta VDJ regions with primers targeting the TCR constant region and the 5'RACE anchor. A first PCR added sample indexes and Illumina adaptors, and a second PCR then raised library yield. The roughly 650 bp TCR product was size-selected on a 2% E-gel SizeSelection system after Ampure bead purification. Before pooling, library quality was assessed on a Bioanalyzer, concentration was determined with Qubit, and library quantification was performed with the Kapa Library Quantification kit. An Illumina HiSeq 2500 was used to sequence the libraries paired-end at 2 x 150 bp. To increase sequence diversity, roughly 24-32% phiX was spiked into each library pool. The study's processing was this. The UMI-based MiGEC pipeline processed quality-filtered reads and removed over 80% of raw TCR sequences during error correction. IMGT germline references were used for alignment of VDJ genes, and clonotypes were defined by a unique CDR3 amino acid sequence together with V-J genes. Clonal expansion, Shannon diversity and CDR3 relatedness were evaluated with VDJtools (CalcPairwiseDistances, ClusterSamples), while phylogenetic trees were built in CLCbio workbench. Using coefficient-of-variation modelling across technical triplicates, the study counted a clone as expanded if it had at least 8 unique UMIs. TCRdb handled the public reads itself, with Q25 trimming in fastp and clone calling in MiXCR, and kept productive beta chains. Identical CDR3 protein sequences are pooled into one entry, listed with their most common genes and DNA. It is TCRdb's table, rather than the study itself, that gives the V and J calls and clone size. The sample table lists more than 15,000 distinct CDR3 sequences, over 12% of them with a count of one. The top ten constitute around 13% of the sample.

Recombination connected TRBV28 to TRBJ1-1; the D segment cannot be called with confidence. The source of this sequence is a man aged 60-69 years with HTLV-1-associated myelopathy (HAM/TSP). Sequenced: PBMCs. The CDR3 protein: CASSYATNLNTEAFF. The base sequence is TGTGCCAGCAGTTATGCGACTAACCTAAACACTGAAGCTTTCTTT.